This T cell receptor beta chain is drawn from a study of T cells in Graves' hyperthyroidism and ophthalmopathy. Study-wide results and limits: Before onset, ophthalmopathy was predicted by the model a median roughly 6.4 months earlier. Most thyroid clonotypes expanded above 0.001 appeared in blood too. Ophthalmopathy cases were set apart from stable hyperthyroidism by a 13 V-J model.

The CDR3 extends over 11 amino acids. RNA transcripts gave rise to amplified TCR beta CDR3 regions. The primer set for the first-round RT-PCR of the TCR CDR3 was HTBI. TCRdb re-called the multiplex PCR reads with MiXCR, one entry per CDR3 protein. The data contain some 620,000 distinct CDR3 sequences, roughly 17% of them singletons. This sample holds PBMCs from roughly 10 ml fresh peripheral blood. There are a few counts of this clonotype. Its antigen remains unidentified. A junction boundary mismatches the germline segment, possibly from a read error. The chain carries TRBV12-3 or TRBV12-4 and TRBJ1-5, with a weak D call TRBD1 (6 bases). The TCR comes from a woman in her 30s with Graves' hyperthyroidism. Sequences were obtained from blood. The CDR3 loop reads CASSLGTALYF. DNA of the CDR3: TGTGCCAGCAGTTTAGGGACAGCTTTGTATTTT.